The entry below gives a single TCR beta chain sequence along with its context. Method: immunoSEQ multiplex PCR; TCRdb's copy keeps in-frame clones and lacks some. The table lists around 100,000 clones, around 96% of them singletons. The data originate from a study of technical replicates of blood from several donors. Between the trimmed V and J ends, which lost 0 bases and 5 bases, there was a span of 14 bases. Per germline, CDR1 SQVTM and CDR2 ANQGSEA. CDR3 length: 14 amino acids. The chain carries TRBV29-1 and TRBJ2-7; a possible D gene is TRBD2 (5 bases). The TCR sequence derives from a human donor in good health. The sample consisted of T cells isolated from PBMCs. CDR3 DNA sequence: TGCAGCGTTGAAGATGGAAGCGGTCCCCACGAGCAGTACTTC. Protein: CSVEDGSGPHEQYF.